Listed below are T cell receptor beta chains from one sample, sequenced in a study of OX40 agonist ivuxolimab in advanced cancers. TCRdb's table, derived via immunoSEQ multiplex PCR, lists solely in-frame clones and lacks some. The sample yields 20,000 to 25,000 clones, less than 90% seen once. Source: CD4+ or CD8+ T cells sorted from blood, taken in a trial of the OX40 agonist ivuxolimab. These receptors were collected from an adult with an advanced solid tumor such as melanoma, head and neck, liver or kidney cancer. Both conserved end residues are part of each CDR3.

cdr3_aa: CASSLYPDRRGGDTQYF; j_call: TRBJ2-3; v_call: TRBV7-2; cdr3_length: 17
cdr3_aa: CASSLRRGINEQFF; j_call: TRBJ2-1; v_call: TRBV27; cdr3_length: 14
cdr3_aa: CSVAGGESSYEQYF; j_call: TRBJ2-7; v_call: TRBV29-1; cdr3_length: 14
cdr3_aa: CASSVALDEQFF; j_call: TRBJ2-1; v_call: TRBV9; cdr3_length: 12
cdr3_aa: CASSVGGGNEKLFF; j_call: TRBJ1-4; v_call: TRBV9; cdr3_length: 14
cdr3_aa: CATGGGRTNEQFF; j_call: TRBJ2-1; v_call: TRBV9; cdr3_length: 13
cdr3_aa: CASRLAGVNTEAFF; j_call: TRBJ1-1; v_call: TRBV7-6; cdr3_length: 14
cdr3_aa: CASSQFPTEINQPQHF; j_call: TRBJ1-5; v_call: TRBV4-1; cdr3_length: 16
cdr3_aa: CASSFSGVRTEAFF; j_call: TRBJ1-1; v_call: TRBV5-6; cdr3_length: 14
cdr3_aa: CASSLGTSVYEQYF; j_call: TRBJ2-7; v_call: TRBV13; cdr3_length: 14
cdr3_aa: CASSEGDRATDTQYF; j_call: TRBJ2-3; v_call: TRBV6-1; cdr3_length: 15
cdr3_aa: CASSHNEGLSSYEQYF; j_call: TRBJ2-7; v_call: TRBV6-6; cdr3_length: 16
cdr3_aa: CASRMGVGNQPQHF; j_call: TRBJ1-5; v_call: TRBV27; cdr3_length: 14
cdr3_aa: CASSLRTSGGPETQYF; j_call: TRBJ2-5; v_call: TRBV7-7; cdr3_length: 16
cdr3_aa: CASSAPGGEAFF; j_call: TRBJ1-1; v_call: TRBV5-1; cdr3_length: 12
cdr3_aa: CASSIRQGSGTEAFF; j_call: TRBJ1-1; v_call: TRBV7-8; cdr3_length: 15
cdr3_aa: CASSFDPGLYSNQPQHF; j_call: TRBJ1-5; v_call: TRBV28; cdr3_length: 17
cdr3_aa: CAISEFLAGSGGELFF; j_call: TRBJ2-2; v_call: TRBV10-3; cdr3_length: 16
cdr3_aa: CASSFRADTEAFF; j_call: TRBJ1-1; v_call: TRBV27; cdr3_length: 13
cdr3_aa: CASSLSPTGGNTEAFF; j_call: TRBJ1-1; v_call: TRBV28; cdr3_length: 16
cdr3_aa: CASSEGVGLAGDNEQFF; j_call: TRBJ2-1; v_call: TRBV2; cdr3_length: 17
cdr3_aa: CASSQSELRADTQYF; j_call: TRBJ2-3; v_call: TRBV4-3; cdr3_length: 15
cdr3_aa: CASSIAGTSYEQYF; j_call: TRBJ2-7; v_call: TRBV19; cdr3_length: 14
cdr3_aa: CASSPRLLAEETQYF; j_call: TRBJ2-5; v_call: TRBV7-9; cdr3_length: 15
cdr3_aa: CASSPQARINTGELFF; j_call: TRBJ2-2; v_call: TRBV18; cdr3_length: 16
cdr3_aa: CAWGYGGTETQYF; j_call: TRBJ2-5; v_call: TRBV30; cdr3_length: 13
cdr3_aa: CASSQAQGDQSYGYTF; j_call: TRBJ1-2; v_call: TRBV4-1; cdr3_length: 16
cdr3_aa: CASRATGKWADTQYF; j_call: TRBJ2-3; v_call: TRBV2; cdr3_length: 15
cdr3_aa: CASSYRGLQQYF; j_call: TRBJ2-7; v_call: TRBV6-5; cdr3_length: 12
cdr3_aa: CASSDPVNEQYF; j_call: TRBJ2-7; v_call: TRBV5-6; cdr3_length: 12
cdr3_aa: CASSFTGGDEQYF; j_call: TRBJ2-7; v_call: TRBV5-1; cdr3_length: 13
cdr3_aa: CSAQDSGTYEQYF; j_call: TRBJ2-7; v_call: TRBV29-1; cdr3_length: 13
cdr3_aa: CASSLQTGDYEQYF; j_call: TRBJ2-7; v_call: TRBV27; cdr3_length: 14
cdr3_aa: CASSPYGVTYEQYF; j_call: TRBJ2-7; v_call: TRBV14; cdr3_length: 14
cdr3_aa: CASNPDSVSGRVFWETQYF; j_call: TRBJ2-5; v_call: TRBV11-2; cdr3_length: 19
cdr3_aa: CASRGSGGAYEQYF; j_call: TRBJ2-7; v_call: TRBV2; cdr3_length: 14
cdr3_aa: CASGTERAGYEQYF; j_call: TRBJ2-7; v_call: TRBV7-9; cdr3_length: 14
cdr3_aa: CATSRVPWVAGVTYEQYF; j_call: TRBJ2-7; v_call: TRBV15; cdr3_length: 18
cdr3_aa: CAISESGQGHPYNEQFF; j_call: TRBJ2-1; v_call: TRBV10-3; cdr3_length: 17
cdr3_aa: CASSKEDTQYF; j_call: TRBJ2-3; v_call: TRBV5-5; cdr3_length: 11
cdr3_aa: CASRLGRENQPQHF; j_call: TRBJ1-5; v_call: TRBV27; cdr3_length: 14
cdr3_aa: CASSAQLEPYEQYF; j_call: TRBJ2-7; v_call: TRBV6-5; cdr3_length: 14
cdr3_aa: CASSGLGPSSPLHF; j_call: TRBJ1-6; v_call: TRBV25-1; cdr3_length: 14
cdr3_aa: CASSLGGLAYNEQFF; j_call: TRBJ2-1; v_call: TRBV9; cdr3_length: 15
cdr3_aa: CASSWGRGSSYNEQFF; j_call: TRBJ2-1; v_call: TRBV5-4; cdr3_length: 16
cdr3_aa: CASSTTSALDPSGANVLTF; j_call: TRBJ2-6; v_call: TRBV19; cdr3_length: 19
cdr3_aa: CASSLEGAYEQYF; j_call: TRBJ2-7; v_call: TRBV27; cdr3_length: 13
cdr3_aa: CASKPRENTEAFF; j_call: TRBJ1-1; v_call: TRBV6-5; cdr3_length: 13
cdr3_aa: CASSQDSGSPGELFF; j_call: TRBJ2-2; v_call: TRBV7-2; cdr3_length: 15
cdr3_aa: CASSPLGGEAAEAFF; j_call: TRBJ1-1; v_call: TRBV5-1; cdr3_length: 15
cdr3_aa: CASSLWVDTQYF; j_call: TRBJ2-3; v_call: TRBV11-2; cdr3_length: 12
cdr3_aa: CASSLARGSPSYEQYF; j_call: .; v_call: TRBV7-6; cdr3_length: 16
cdr3_aa: CATSPGQNYEQYF; j_call: TRBJ2-7; v_call: TRBV15; cdr3_length: 13
cdr3_aa: CASSFTGGTNYEQYF; j_call: TRBJ2-7; v_call: TRBV6-6; cdr3_length: 15
cdr3_aa: CASSLVWQKKNYGYTF; j_call: TRBJ1-2; v_call: TRBV5-1; cdr3_length: 16
cdr3_aa: CASSTQGRLNTEAFF; j_call: TRBJ1-1; v_call: TRBV7-3; cdr3_length: 15
cdr3_aa: CASTRQGGRVYEQYF; j_call: TRBJ2-7; v_call: TRBV27; cdr3_length: 15